Included here is one T cell receptor (beta chain) sequence, with context. This entry belongs to a study of spatial heterogeneity in lung cancer. Study details: The donors, fewer than 95 patients with untreated early-stage non-small cell lung cancer, provided the samples.

A distinct unique molecular identifier was carried by each TCR cDNA molecule. TCRdb passed the 5' RACE reads through MiXCR, listing each CDR3 protein once. The sample holds 45,000 to 65,000 distinct CDR3 sequences, 6.5% to 7.5% seen once. There are 17 residues in the CDR3. Germline CDR1 and CDR2: SGHKS and YYEKEE (reference sequence). V was shortened by 1 base and J by 4 bases, with 20 bases between the two germline ends. Time point reported: blood at routine non-recurrence follow-up after resection. Tumor, nontumor lung or frozen PBMC supplied whole RNA that was sequenced unsorted. This rearrangement joins TRBV5-5 to TRBJ2-5; D might be TRBD2 (6 bases). This TCR was sampled from a female donor with early-stage non-small cell lung cancer. Sequencing was performed on PBMCs, taken at follow-up. The CDR3 region has the DNA TGTGCCAGCAGCTTGTCGTGGCCCGGGGGACCTGGAGAGACCCAGTACTTC. Its protein product is CASSLSWPGGPGETQYF.